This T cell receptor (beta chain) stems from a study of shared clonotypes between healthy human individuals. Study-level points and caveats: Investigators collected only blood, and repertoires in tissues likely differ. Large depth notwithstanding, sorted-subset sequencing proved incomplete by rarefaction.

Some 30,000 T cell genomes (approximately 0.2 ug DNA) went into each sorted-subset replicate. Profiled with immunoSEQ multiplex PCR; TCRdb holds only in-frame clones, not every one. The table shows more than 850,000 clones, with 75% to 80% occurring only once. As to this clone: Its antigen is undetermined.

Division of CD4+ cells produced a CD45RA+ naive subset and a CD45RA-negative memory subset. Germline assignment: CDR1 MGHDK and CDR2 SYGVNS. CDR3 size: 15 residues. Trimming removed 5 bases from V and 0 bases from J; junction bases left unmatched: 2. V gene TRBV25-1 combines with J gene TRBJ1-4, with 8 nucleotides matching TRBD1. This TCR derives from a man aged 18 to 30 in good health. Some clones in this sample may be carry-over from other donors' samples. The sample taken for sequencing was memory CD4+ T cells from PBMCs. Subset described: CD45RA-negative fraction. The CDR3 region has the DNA TGTGCCAGCAGTCGGACAGGGCCAACTAATGAAAAACTGTTTTTT. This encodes CASSRTGPTNEKLFF.